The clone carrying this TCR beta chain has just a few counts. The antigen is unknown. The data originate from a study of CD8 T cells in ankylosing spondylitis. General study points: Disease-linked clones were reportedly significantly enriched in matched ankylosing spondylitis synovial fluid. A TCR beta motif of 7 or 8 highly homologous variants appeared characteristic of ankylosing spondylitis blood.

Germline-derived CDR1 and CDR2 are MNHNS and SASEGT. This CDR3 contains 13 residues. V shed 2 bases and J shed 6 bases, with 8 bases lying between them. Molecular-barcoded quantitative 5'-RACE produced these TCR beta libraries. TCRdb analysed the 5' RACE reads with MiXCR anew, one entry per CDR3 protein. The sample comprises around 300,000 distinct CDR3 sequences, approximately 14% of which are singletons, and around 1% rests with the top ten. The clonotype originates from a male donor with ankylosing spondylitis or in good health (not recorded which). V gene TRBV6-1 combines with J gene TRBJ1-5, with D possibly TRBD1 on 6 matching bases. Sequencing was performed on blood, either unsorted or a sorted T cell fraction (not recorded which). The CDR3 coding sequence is TGTGCCAGCAGTGAAAGGGGGGCTCAGCCCCAGCATTTT. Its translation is CASSERGAQPQHF.